This T cell receptor (beta chain) stems from a study of blood T cell repertoires in COVID-19. Study at large: From the United States, Italy and Spain came samples of acute and convalescent COVID-19. PBMCs, B-cell-depleted T cells, or T cells were the source of the cDNA or gDNA that made up the material.

As processed by the authors: Estimation of nucleated cell counts was performed using reference gene primer amplification. Using immunoSEQ multiplex PCR, the repertoire was profiled, and TCRdb retains in-frame clones only, with some absent. Clone size and the V and J calls come from that table; the DNA yielded D and trimming. This table has 80,000 to 100,000 clones, roughly nine tenths appearing once. CDR1 is MDHEN, CDR2 SYDVKM, per germline. CDR3 size: 14 residues. Trimming stripped 5 bases from V and 0 bases from J, with 10 bases between. The rearrangement links TRBV28 to TRBJ1-1; D unresolved. Sequences were obtained from peripheral blood. This clonotype was obtained from a man aged 65 to 79 with acute or convalescent COVID-19. The CDR3, as DNA: TGTGCCAGCAGTCCCAGGAGGTTGAACACTGAAGCTTTCTTT. This gives the protein CASSPRRLNTEAFF.